The rows below give T cell receptor beta chains drawn from one sample of a study of Tregs in tolerant kidney transplant recipients. This table comes from immunoSEQ multiplex PCR, and its TCRdb copy is limited to in-frame clones, with some not included. Among about 77,000 clones listed, roughly 98% were seen once. The source material was CD4+ T cells from blood, sampled before the transplant. These receptors were collected from a human donor who received a combined kidney and bone marrow transplant. Both conserved end residues are part of each CDR3. D genes are given only for firm matches. Clone size is stated in some rows and not others, as once, few, many or a class when expanded.

CDR3 DNA,CDR3 protein,D gene,clone size,V gene,J gene
TGTGCCAGCAGCTTCTTAACAGGGTATGGCTACACCTTC,CASSFLTGYGYTF,-,-,TRBV5-4,TRBJ1-2
TGTGCCTGGAGTCCCCAGGGCTACGAGCAGTACTTC,CAWSPQGYEQYF,-,-,TRBV30,TRBJ2-7
TGTGCCAGCACCCCCGTGTGGAACACCGGGGAGCTGTTTTTT,CASTPVWNTGELFF,-,-,TRBV6-6,TRBJ2-2
TGTGCCTGGAGTACCGGACAGGGGCGTGAAAAACTGTTTTTT,CAWSTGQGREKLFF,TRBD1,-,TRBV30,TRBJ1-4
TGTGCCAGCAGCCTCAGGACAGGTGGGGCTGAAGCTTTCTTT,CASSLRTGGAEAFF,TRBD1,-,TRBV7-2,TRBJ1-1
TGTGCCAGCAGCAAAGATGAGGAACCTAGCACAGATACGCAGTATTTT,CASSKDEEPSTDTQYF,-,-,TRBV21-1,TRBJ2-3
TGTGCCAGCAGCTTGGACAGGCCTTTGGGAAAACTGTTTTTT,CASSLDRPLGKLFF,-,-,TRBV5-4,TRBJ1-4
TGTGCCAGCAGCTCCCAGAGACAGCAAGAGACCCAGTACTTC,CASSSQRQQETQYF,-,once,TRBV11-3,TRBJ2-5
TGTGCCTGGAGTAAGAGGACTAGCTTATACAATGAGCAGTTCTTC,CAWSKRTSLYNEQFF,TRBD2,-,TRBV30,TRBJ2-1
TGTGCCAGTAGTATATCACAGGTTGCCTACGAGCAGTACTTC,CASSISQVAYEQYF,-,-,TRBV19,TRBJ2-7
TGTGCCAGCAGCTTAAGTTTGGGGACAGACCTTTCTTCCCTCCACTTT,CASSLSLGTDLSSLHF,TRBD1,-,TRBV7-9,TRBJ1-6
TGTGCCAGCAGTTTAGTAGGACAACAGGGGGGTGGGCCCCAGCATTTT,CASSLVGQQGGGPQHF,TRBD1,-,TRBV27,TRBJ1-5
TGCGCCAGCAGCGATCACAGGGGGGCGTACGAGCAGTACTTC,CASSDHRGAYEQYF,TRBD1,-,TRBV5-1,TRBJ2-7
TGTGCCAGCAGGGTTGTACGAGTTGCCCAAGAGACCCAGTACTTC,CASRVVRVAQETQYF,-,-,TRBV7-9,TRBJ2-5
TGTGCCAGTAGTATAGCCGGGGTGGGGGGGAAACAGCCCCAGCATTTT,CASSIAGVGGKQPQHF,-,-,TRBV19,TRBJ1-5
TGCGCCAGCAGCCCTGGGAGGGTTCCAGATACGCAGTATTTT,CASSPGRVPDTQYF,TRBD2,-,TRBV5-1,TRBJ2-3
TGCGCCAGCAGCCAAGAAACCGACAGGGTTTATTCACCCCTCCACTTT,CASSQETDRVYSPLHF,TRBD1,-,TRBV4-1,TRBJ1-6
TGTGCCTGGAGTGTAAGCCTCTACGAGCAGTACTTC,CAWSVSLYEQYF,-,-,TRBV30,TRBJ2-7
TGTGCCTGGAACTCGGGTGGCAATCAGCCCCAGCATTTT,CAWNSGGNQPQHF,-,-,TRBV30,TRBJ1-5
TGTGCCAGCAGTGATGCGGCAGGGCCCTATGGCTACACCTTC,CASSDAAGPYGYTF,-,-,TRBV2,TRBJ1-2
TGTGCCAGCAGCTTAGATCCCTACGGGGAGCTGTTTTTT,CASSLDPYGELFF,-,-,TRBV11-3,TRBJ2-2
TGTGCCACCAGCAGAGGGACAGCAATTCTCGGGAACTATGGCTACACCTTC,CATSRGTAILGNYGYTF,-,once,TRBV15,TRBJ1-2
TGTGCCAGCAGCCGGAGAGCTAGCGGGAGCTCCTACGAGCAGTACTTC,CASSRRASGSSYEQYF,TRBD2,once,TRBV4-2,TRBJ2-7
TGTGCCAGCAAAGGGACAGGCAATGAGCAGTTCTTC,CASKGTGNEQFF,-,-,TRBV21-1,TRBJ2-1
TGCGCCAGCAGCTTGGGCGGGAGCACCTACGAGCAGTACTTC,CASSLGGSTYEQYF,TRBD2,-,TRBV5-1,TRBJ2-7